One and the same sample provided the 30 T cell receptor beta chains below, sequenced in a study of blood T cell repertoires in COVID-19. Here immunoSEQ multiplex PCR was the method, and the copy in TCRdb shows in-frame clones only, minus some. The data show roughly 500,000 clones, with 89% seen just once and roughly 0.92% held by the top ten. The sequencing input was peripheral blood. These receptor sequences come from a man aged 18 to 29 with COVID-19, enrolled during active disease.

This chain joins TRBV13 and TRBJ2-2, with 8 nucleotides matching TRBD2. Germline CDR1 reads PRHDT; CDR2 reads FYEKMQ (reference sequence). CDR3 length: 16 residues. Germline trimming cut 5 bases from V and 5 bases from J; bases unmatched to any gene: 10. The CDR3 coding sequence is TGTGCCAGCAGCCCCCGTACGGGACTAGGGACCGGGGAGCTGTTTTTT. This encodes CASSPRTGLGTGELFF.

The chain employs TRBV12-3 or TRBV12-4 and TRBJ1-4; D ambiguous. V gave up 2 bases and J gave up 7 bases, with 8 bases separating them. The CDR3 sequence is 13 residues long. In DNA form, the CDR3 reads TGTGCCAGCAGTTTATCCGCGTCTGAAAAACTGTTTTTT. It encodes CASSLSASEKLFF.

The chain links TRBV5-1 to TRBJ2-1; possibly TRBD1 for D (6 bases). CDR1 and CDR2 (germline): SGHRS, YFSETQ. Trimming left V 6 bases short and J 0 bases short, with 13 bases between. The CDR3 sequence is 15 residues long. CDR3 in amino acids: CASTVVDSSYNEQFF. The CDR3 DNA reads as TGCGCCAGCACCGTTGTGGACAGCTCCTACAATGAGCAGTTCTTC.

J is TRBJ2-1 and V is TRBV5-5, with TRBD1 matching 8 bases. This CDR3 comprises 14 residues. Germline V lookup: CDR1 SGHKS, CDR2 YYEKEE (reference sequence). V dropped 6 bases and J dropped 4; count of bases not matched to a gene: 6. CDR3 sequence: CASKGQVQYNEQFF. DNA for the CDR3: TGTGCCAGCAAGGGACAGGTCCAATACAATGAGCAGTTCTTC.

The rearrangement joins TRBV6-6 to TRBJ2-1, with 10 bases identical to TRBD1. The CDR3 contains 15 residues. Trimming cost V 7 bases and J 5 bases; bases outside gene matches: 8. Germline lookup yields CDR1 MNHNY and CDR2 SVGAGI (reference sequence). CDR3 in DNA: TGTGCCAGCACTGAGACAGGGGGCGTGAACAATGAGCAGTTCTTC. This codes for CASTETGGVNNEQFF.

The chain uses TRBV5-5 and TRBJ1-2, with unresolved D. Per germline, CDR1 SGHKS and CDR2 YYEKEE (reference sequence). This CDR3 contains 15 residues. Trimming pared 5 bases from V and 2 bases from J, leaving 16 bases between. The CDR3 protein is CASSSVNRRNYGYTF. For the CDR3, the DNA is TGTGCCAGCAGTTCTGTCAATCGCAGAAACTATGGCTACACCTTC.

This clone was observed a single time. The V gene is TRBV2, the J gene TRBJ2-3, with D perhaps matching TRBD1 (5 bases). The CDR3 totals 12 residues. The V gene's germline CDR1 is SNHLY and CDR2 FYNNEI. With 6 bases removed from V and 5 bases from J, the gap between germline ends came to 9 bases. CDR3 in DNA: TGTGCCAGCAGCCGACAGTTAGATACGCAGTATTTT. The encoded protein is CASSRQLDTQYF.

The CDR3 sequence: CASSPSGRGDGYTF. Written as DNA, the CDR3 is TGTGCCAGCAGCCCCTCCGGACGGGGAGATGGCTACACCTTC. The genes are TRBV6-5 and TRBJ1-2; D is unclear. CDR1 MNHEY and CDR2 SVGAGI come from the germline V gene. V was trimmed by 6 bases and J by 6 bases, leaving 17 bases between them. CDR3 length: 14 residues.

In this sample, this clone turned up once. The chain uses TRBV4-1 and TRBJ2-1, with 10 bases aligning to TRBD2. The germline V gene has CDR1 MGHRA and CDR2 YSYEKL. The CDR3 length is 15 residues. V was pared by 1 base and J by 9 bases, with 6 bases of the junction left unmatched. This chain's CDR3 is CASSQGSAGGSEQFF. The CDR3 nucleotides read TGCGCCAGCAGCCAAGGGTCAGCGGGGGGGTCTGAGCAGTTCTTC.

The J gene is TRBJ2-1, the V gene TRBV24-1; TRBD2 matches at 8 bases. J was trimmed by 5 bases and V by 9 bases; bases with no gene match: 5. Germline V CDR1 and CDR2: KGHDR, SFDVKD. This CDR3 has 13 amino acids. The CDR3 protein is CATRAGADNEQFF. Written as DNA, the CDR3 is TGTGCCACCCGAGCGGGGGCGGACAATGAGCAGTTCTTC.

The V and J genes are TRBV27 and TRBJ2-1, with 8 bases lining up with TRBD1. Per germline, CDR1 MNHEY and CDR2 SMNVEV (reference sequence). V trimming: 2 bases; J trimming: 16 bases; junction bases outside the gene matches: 13. There are 14 residues in the CDR3. Here the CDR3 reads CASSLVGRGQVFFF. For the CDR3, the DNA is TGTGCCAGCAGTTTAGTCGGGCGGGGACAGGTTTTTTTCTTC.

The chain links TRBV30 to TRBJ2-7; D is possibly TRBD2 (6 bases). Deletions cut 2 bases from V and 0 bases from J, with 11 bases between. CDR1 is GTSNPN, CDR2 SVGIG, per germline (reference sequence). This CDR3 has 14 residues. The CDR3 DNA reads TGTGCCTGGAGTTCAAGCGGGTCCTCCTACGAGCAGTACTTC. This encodes CAWSSSGSSYEQYF.

The chain couples TRBV7-9 to TRBJ2-7; D is perhaps TRBD2 (6 bases). Trimming pared 4 bases from V and 3 bases from J, leaving 16 bases between. The CDR3 has 15 amino acids. In germline, CDR1 is SEHNR, CDR2 FQNEAQ (reference sequence). The CDR3 loop reads CASSSPGDPSYEQYF. DNA of the CDR3: TGTGCCAGCAGCTCCCCGGGGGACCCCAGCTACGAGCAGTACTTC.

The J gene is TRBJ2-7, the V gene TRBV19, with 7 bases lining up with TRBD2. V gave up 4 bases and J gave up 4 bases; unmatched junction bases: 10. The CDR3 loop spans 15 amino acids. Germline assignment: CDR1 LNHDA and CDR2 SQIVND (reference sequence). The CDR3 reads CASSRTSGRRYEQYF. The CDR3 nucleotides read TGTGCCAGTAGTAGGACTTCCGGGAGGCGATACGAGCAGTACTTC. The full variable domain, rest sourced from reference TRBV19 and TRBJ2-7, is DGGITQSPKYLFRKEGQNVTLSCEQNLNHDAMYWYRQDPGQGLRLIYYSQIVNDFQKGDIAEGYSVSREKKESFPLTVTSAQKNPTAFYLCASSRTSGRRYEQYFGPGTRLTVT.

A note on this clone: At one of its ends the junction is not consistent with the germline gene, which may arise from a read error. This chain uses TRBV7-7 with TRBJ2-1; TRBD2 aligns across 11 bases. Germline CDR1 reads SSHAT; CDR2 reads FNYEAQ (reference sequence). The CDR3 consists of 15 residues. The CDR3 spells CASSGGLADYNEQFF. The DNA of the CDR3 is TGTGCTAGCAGCGGGGGACTAGCGGATTACAATGAGCAGTTCTTC.

CDR3 amino acids: CASSDTGGEETQYF. As DNA, the CDR3 is TGCGCCAGCAGCGATACAGGGGGCGAGGAGACCCAGTACTTC. The rearrangement links TRBV5-1 to TRBJ2-5, with 9 bases aligning to TRBD1. J lost 5 bases, V lost 4 bases, and 6 bases had no gene match. The CDR3 contains 14 residues. Germline CDR1 is SGHRS and CDR2 is YFSETQ.

The sample holds many counts of this clone. This rearrangement joins TRBV6-5 to TRBJ2-1, with unresolved D. V was clipped by 5 bases and J by 6 bases, with 11 bases between them. CDR1 and CDR2 (germline): MNHEY, SVGAGI. This CDR3 has 13 residues. CDR3 bases: TGTGCCAGCAGTACCCGACTGGTCAATGAGCAGTTCTTC. Translating gives CASSTRLVNEQFF.

In DNA, the CDR3 is TGTGCCAGCGGACGGACAGGGAGCTCCTACAATGAGCAGTTCTTC. It is translated as CASGRTGSSYNEQFF. The V call is TRBV11-2, the J call TRBJ2-1; 8 bases match TRBD1. Trimming took 8 bases from V and 0 from J; bases not matched to a gene: 6. Germline V gene data show CDR1 as SGHAT and CDR2 as FQNNGV. This CDR3 contains 15 residues.

The chain combines TRBV5-1 with TRBJ1-1; D is undetermined. Between the trimmed V and J ends, which lost 1 base and 5 bases, there was a span of 12 bases. CDR3 length: 14 amino acids. From germline, CDR1 is SGHRS and CDR2 YFSETQ. The DNA for the CDR3 is TGCGCCAGCAGCTTGACTAACTCGGGAACTGAAGCTTTCTTT. Its protein is CASSLTNSGTEAFF.

This clone was recorded a few times. The genes are TRBV7-9 and TRBJ2-7; weak D call: TRBD2 (5 bases). Germline CDR1 SEHNR, CDR2 FQNEAQ (reference sequence). V was pared by 3 bases and J by 0 bases, with 9 bases between. CDR3 length equals 14 residues. CDR3 DNA: TGTGCCAGCAGCTTCCAGGAGGACTCCTACGAGCAGTACTTC. Protein product: CASSFQEDSYEQYF.

The chain recombines TRBV9 with TRBJ2-1, with 10 bases aligning to TRBD2. Trimming took 2 bases from V and 8 from J; bases not matched to a gene: 10. The CDR3 is 16 amino acids. The germline gives CDR1 SGDLS, CDR2 YYNGEE. The CDR3 sequence is CASSVGLAAFQDEQFF. The CDR3 DNA is TGTGCCAGCAGCGTCGGACTAGCGGCCTTTCAGGATGAGCAGTTCTTC.

This chain links TRBV20-1 with TRBJ2-3, with a weak D call TRBD2 (5 bases). V lost 3 bases and J lost 0, with 10 bases in between. This CDR3 is built from 14 residues. Germline-derived CDR1 and CDR2 are DFQATT and SNEGSKA (reference sequence). The CDR3 DNA follows: TGCAGTGCTAGTACCAGCGGTAGCACAGATACGCAGTATTTT. Translation: CSASTSGSTDTQYF.

The rearrangement joins TRBV7-6 to TRBJ1-2; 10 bases are shared with TRBD1. Germline assignment: CDR1 SGHVS and CDR2 FNYEAQ. This CDR3 is built from 16 residues. The J segment lost 6 bases and the V segment lost 1 base, leaving 8 bases of the junction unmatched. CDR3 sequence reads: CASSLETGGQMDGYTF. CDR3 bases: TGTGCCAGCAGCTTAGAGACAGGGGGCCAAATGGATGGCTACACCTTC.

CDR3 protein: CASSIAIYGGYEQYF. Written as DNA, the CDR3 is TGTGCCAGTAGTATAGCCATCTACGGGGGCTACGAGCAGTACTTC. The chain uses TRBV19 and TRBJ2-7; tentatively, D is TRBD2 (6 bases). Looked up from germline, CDR1 is LNHDA and CDR2 is SQIVND (reference sequence). V lost 1 base and J lost 3, with 13 bases in between. The CDR3 totals 15 residues.

The rearrangement joins TRBV24-1 to TRBJ2-5; 8 nucleotides align to TRBD1. Germline CDR1 KGHDR, CDR2 SFDVKD. V dropped 4 bases and J dropped 2; count of bases not matched to a gene: 5. The CDR3 sequence is 15 residues long. DNA for the CDR3: TGTGCCACCAGTGAGCACCGACAGGGGCAAGAGACCCAGTACTTC. The encoded protein is CATSEHRQGQETQYF.

Of note for this clone: The same CDR3 can be traced to other DNA sequences in this sample. V and J are TRBV15 and TRBJ2-6; no definite D call. The V end lost 2 bases, the J end lost 1 base, and 9 bases lay between the germline ends. Germline CDR1 and CDR2: LNHNV and YYDKDF (reference sequence). This CDR3 comprises 16 residues. The CDR3 nucleotides are TGTGCCACCAGCAGACTAACCGGGTCTGGGGCCAACGTCCTGACTTTC. Protein product: CATSRLTGSGANVLTF. Full variable domain (missing parts from reference TRBV15 and TRBJ2-6): DAMVIQNPRYQVTQFGKPVTLSCSQTLNHNVMYWYQQKSSQAPKLLFHYYDKDFNNEADTPDNFQSRRPNTSFCFLDIRSPGLGDTAMYLCATSRLTGSGANVLTFGAGSRLTVL.

V gene TRBV11-3 combines with J gene TRBJ1-1; no reliable D call. The length of the CDR3 is 13 residues. The V gene's germline CDR1 is SGHNT and CDR2 YENEEA. The germline V and J ends were trimmed by 3 bases and 1 base, with 6 bases remaining between them. Here the CDR3 DNA reads TGTGCCAGCAGCTTTTCAGAGAACACTGAAGCTTTCTTT. Protein product: CASSFSENTEAFF.

V is TRBV5-1 and J is TRBJ2-1, with 12 bases that match TRBD2. In germline, CDR1 is SGHRS, CDR2 YFSETQ. V gave up 0 bases and J gave up 7 bases; unmatched junction bases: 5. The CDR3 loop spans 16 amino acids. The CDR3 DNA reads TGCGCCAGCAGCTTGGCCGTGACTAGCGGGAGAAATGAGCAGTTCTTC. Amino acid sequence: CASSLAVTSGRNEQFF. Supplemented by reference TRBV5-1 and TRBJ2-1, the full variable domain reads KAGVTQTPRYLIKTRGQQVTLSCSPISGHRSVSWYQQTPGQGLQFLFEYFSETQRNKGNFPGRFSGRQFSNSRSEMNVSTLELGDSALYLCASSLAVTSGRNEQFFGPGTRLTVL.

V and J are TRBV2 and TRBJ1-5; 7 nucleotides line up with TRBD1. The CDR3 has 15 residues. V lost 6 bases, J lost 0 bases, and 5 bases stayed unmatched. CDR1 is SNHLY, CDR2 FYNNEI, per germline. CDR3 DNA: TGTGCCAGCAGAGAGACAGGGTATAGCAATCAGCCCCAGCATTTT. Its protein is CASRETGYSNQPQHF.

The chain recombines TRBV7-2 with TRBJ1-6, with a possible D match to TRBD1 (6 bases). The germline V gene has CDR1 SGHTA and CDR2 FQGNSA. The CDR3 extends over 15 amino acids. V lost 1 base, J lost 13 bases, and 17 bases lay in between. CDR3 loop: CASSLGGQGALPLHF. For the CDR3, the DNA is TGTGCCAGCAGCTTAGGGGGGCAGGGAGCGCTGCCCCTCCACTTT.